The rows below give T cell receptor beta chains drawn from one sample of a study of shared clonotypes between healthy human individuals. Profiling relied on immunoSEQ multiplex PCR, and the TCRdb table lists in-frame clones only, not all of them. The data show 2 million to 2.5 million clones, under 97% seen once. Sequenced sample: naive CD4+ T cells sorted from blood. The receptors come from a man between 18 and 29 years old in good health. The CDR3 runs from the conserved cysteine through the conserved F or W. D genes are given only for firm matches. Clone size is shown for a subset of rows, as once, few, many or a class of expanded clone.

v_gene	d_gene	j_gene	abundance	CDR3aa	CDR3nt
TRBV29-1	TRBD2	TRBJ2-5	-	CSAGGVLSETQYF	TGCAGCGCGGGGGGGGTTCTGTCAGAGACCCAGTACTTC
TRBV29-1	-	TRBJ1-2	-	CSVEGRTANYGYTF	TGCAGCGTTGAGGGTCGAACCGCTAACTATGGCTACACCTTC
TRBV2	TRBD2	TRBJ2-1	-	CATRRTSDDNEQFF	TGTGCCACTCGCCGGACTAGCGACGACAATGAGCAGTTCTTC
TRBV7-9	-	TRBJ2-5	-	CASSFRGLQETQYF	TGTGCCAGCAGCTTTCGGGGTCTCCAAGAGACCCAGTACTTC
TRBV18	-	TRBJ2-5	-	CASSPKGGLTETQYF	TGTGCCAGCTCCCCTAAGGGGGGACTCACGGAGACCCAGTACTTC
TRBV6-5	-	TRBJ1-2	few	CASKGRSFGYTF	TGTGCCAGCAAGGGCCGATCGTTCGGCTACACCTTC
TRBV19	TRBD1	TRBJ1-2	-	CASSRDRGNGYGYTF	TGTGCCAGTAGTCGGGACAGGGGTAACGGCTATGGCTACACCTTC
TRBV29-1	-	TRBJ1-3	-	CSCGGQGGGNTIYF	TGCAGCTGCGGGGGGCAGGGCGGTGGAAACACCATATATTTT
TRBV29-1	TRBD2	TRBJ2-7	-	CSLPPGSVAGTSGRIDEQYF	TGCAGCCTACCGCCCGGAAGTGTTGCCGGGACTAGCGGGAGGATCGACGAGCAGTACTTC
TRBV19	-	TRBJ2-5	-	CASSTRYQETQYF	TGTGCCAGTAGTACACGGTACCAAGAGACCCAGTACTTC
TRBV6-6	TRBD2	TRBJ2-7	-	CASRGTSGRPAYEQYF	TGTGCCAGCAGGGGGACTAGCGGGAGGCCCGCCTACGAGCAGTACTTC
TRBV6-5	-	TRBJ1-2	few	CASSYGGGYTF	TGTGCCAGCAGTTACGGAGGTGGCTACACCTTC
TRBV6-1	TRBD2	TRBJ2-3	-	CASSERSSGVITDTQYF	TGTGCCAGCAGTGAAAGGTCTAGCGGGGTGATCACAGATACGCAGTATTTT
TRBV19	-	TRBJ2-7	-	CASSRAGSSYEQYF	TGTGCCAGTAGTAGAGCAGGGAGCTCCTACGAGCAGTACTTC
TRBV5-1	-	TRBJ2-3	-	CASSLLQGPTDTQYF	TGCGCCAGCAGCTTGCTTCAGGGCCCGACAGATACGCAGTATTTT
TRBV27	TRBD2	TRBJ2-5	-	CASKTLGLAGRRETQYF	TGTGCCAGCAAGACTCTCGGACTAGCGGGCCGAAGGGAGACCCAGTACTTC
TRBV6-5	TRBD1	TRBJ2-3	-	CASSSGQDYTDTQYF	TGTGCCAGCAGCTCTGGACAGGATTACACAGATACGCAGTATTTT
TRBV14	-	TRBJ2-5	-	CASSQGLLVVGETQYF	TGTGCCAGCAGCCAAGGGCTCCTAGTCGTTGGAGAGACCCAGTACTTC
TRBV19	-	TRBJ2-7	-	CASSIVGGANEQYF	TGTGCCAGTAGTATAGTCGGAGGGGCCAACGAGCAGTACTTC
TRBV7-2	TRBD1	TRBJ2-1	once	CASSFRDRGANEQFF	TGTGCCAGCAGCTTCCGGGACAGGGGGGCCAATGAGCAGTTCTTC
TRBV9	-	TRBJ2-2	-	CASSVFEGANTGELFF	TGTGCCAGCAGCGTATTTGAGGGGGCGAACACCGGGGAGCTGTTTTTT
TRBV10-3	TRBD1	TRBJ1-4	-	CAISEGDSTHEKLFF	TGTGCCATCAGTGAGGGGGACAGTACGCATGAAAAACTGTTTTTT
TRBV5-1	TRBD2	TRBJ2-1	-	CASSQGLVNEQFF	TGCGCCAGCAGCCAAGGACTAGTCAATGAGCAGTTCTTC
TRBV28	-	TRBJ1-5	-	CASSLQGASNQPQHF	TGTGCCAGCAGTTTGCAGGGAGCTAGCAATCAGCCCCAGCATTTT
TRBV4-3	-	TRBJ2-7	-	CASSQDYSSYEQYF	TGCGCCAGCAGCCAAGATTACTCGTCCTACGAGCAGTACTTC
TRBV30	-	TRBJ2-7	-	CAWSRTGVNEQYF	TGTGCCTGGAGTCGGACGGGGGTGAACGAGCAGTACTTC
TRBV19	-	TRBJ1-5	once	CASSIEAQTYSNQPQHF	TGTGCCAGTAGTATAGAGGCACAGACTTATAGCAATCAGCCCCAGCATTTT
TRBV10-3	-	TRBJ2-2	once	CAISESARGPNTGELFF	TGTGCCATCAGTGAGTCGGCCCGGGGCCCGAACACCGGGGAGCTGTTTTTT
TRBV7-9	-	TRBJ1-2	-	CASSFLTDTAGYTF	TGTGCCAGCAGCTTTTTGACCGACACCGCAGGCTACACCTTC
TRBV5-1	TRBD2	TRBJ2-5	-	CASSVSTSGQETQYF	TGCGCCAGCAGCGTCTCAACTAGCGGACAAGAGACCCAGTACTTC
TRBV30	-	TRBJ1-6	-	CAWGVQGGNSPLHF	TGTGCCTGGGGGGTTCAGGGAGGGAATTCACCCCTCCACTTT
TRBV5-1	-	TRBJ1-1	once	CASSPAEEFGAFF	TGCGCCAGCAGCCCCGCCGAGGAGTTTGGAGCTTTCTTT
TRBV9	-	TRBJ1-4	-	CASGGGTGRTNEKLFF	TGTGCCAGCGGAGGGGGTACAGGGAGGACTAATGAAAAACTGTTTTTT
TRBV18	TRBD1	TRBJ2-3	-	CASSLTGQGGDTQYF	TGTGCCAGCTCACTTACCGGACAGGGGGGCGATACGCAGTATTTT
TRBV28	-	TRBJ1-6	few	CASSLEGVSPLHF	TGTGCCAGCAGTTTAGAGGGAGTTTCACCCCTCCACTTT
TRBV10-3	-	TRBJ2-3	-	CAISDAGDTDTQYF	TGTGCCATCAGTGATGCAGGGGACACAGATACGCAGTATTTT
TRBV7-2	-	TRBJ1-6	-	CASSPRAGSIYNSPLHF	TGTGCCAGCAGCCCTAGGGCCGGGTCTATCTATAATTCACCCCTCCACTTT
TRBV6-5	-	TRBJ1-2	-	CASRGEGGYTF	TGTGCCAGCAGAGGGGAAGGAGGCTACACCTTC
TRBV28	-	TRBJ2-6	-	CASSLNPTLGANVLTF	TGTGCCAGCAGTTTAAACCCCACCCTCGGGGCCAACGTCCTGACTTTC
TRBV7-3	-	TRBJ2-3	-	CASSLGHTQYF	TGTGCCAGCAGCTTGGGGCATACGCAGTATTTT
TRBV10-3	-	TRBJ2-6	-	CAISGNFSGANVLTF	TGTGCCATCAGCGGCAATTTCTCTGGGGCCAACGTCCTGACTTTC
TRBV6-4	TRBD1	TRBJ1-1	-	CASRHDQGAPDTEAFF	TGTGCCAGCAGACACGACCAGGGGGCGCCCGACACTGAAGCTTTCTTT
TRBV9	TRBD1	TRBJ1-1	-	CASSTRGQGTEAFF	TGTGCCAGCAGCACCAGGGGGCAAGGAACTGAAGCTTTCTTT
TRBV6-5	TRBD1	TRBJ1-1	-	CASSRDRVEAFF	TGTGCCAGCAGTAGAGACAGGGTTGAAGCTTTCTTT
TRBV7-2	-	TRBJ2-7	-	CASSRYSGEGWEQYF	TGTGCCAGCAGCCGGTACAGTGGGGAAGGGTGGGAGCAGTACTTC
TRBV6-5	TRBD2	TRBJ2-1	-	CASSYSRLEGGNEQFF	TGTGCCAGCAGTTACTCTAGACTAGAGGGAGGGAATGAGCAGTTCTTC
TRBV5-1	-	TRBJ1-6	-	CASSLAGYSPLHF	TGCGCCAGCAGCTTGGCAGGGTACTCACCCCTCCACTTT
TRBV5-6	-	TRBJ1-5	-	CASSRGGQPQHF	TGTGCCAGCAGCCGGGGAGGTCAGCCCCAGCATTTT
TRBV14	-	TRBJ1-2	-	CASSQELGGGYTF	TGTGCCAGCAGCCAAGAATTGGGAGGGGGCTACACCTTC
TRBV28	TRBD2	TRBJ2-7	-	CASSPGGTSYEQYF	TGTGCCAGCAGCCCCGGGGGGACCTCCTACGAGCAGTACTTC
TRBV27	TRBD1	TRBJ1-1	-	CASSHERTGSRAFF	TGTGCCAGCAGCCATGAACGGACAGGGAGCAGAGCTTTCTTT
TRBV19	-	TRBJ1-1	-	CASSKSGLNTEAFF	TGTGCCAGTAGTAAATCAGGGTTGAACACTGAAGCTTTCTTT
TRBV30	-	TRBJ2-2	-	CAWSVNRDTGELFF	TGTGCCTGGAGTGTGAATAGGGACACCGGGGAGCTGTTTTTT
TRBV5-4	-	TRBJ2-5	-	CASSSVRESQETQYF	TGTGCCAGCAGCTCCGTGAGGGAGTCGCAAGAGACCCAGTACTTC
TRBV5-4	TRBD2	TRBJ2-7	-	CASSLGAGLAGSSYEQYF	TGTGCCAGCAGCTTAGGTGCGGGGCTAGCGGGGAGCTCCTACGAGCAGTACTTC
TRBV5-4	-	TRBJ2-1	-	CASRGEYDEQFF	TGTGCCAGCAGGGGGGAGTATGATGAGCAGTTCTTC
TRBV10-3	-	TRBJ2-7	-	CAISESTRRGSYEQYF	TGTGCCATCAGTGAGTCGACGCGGAGGGGCTCCTACGAGCAGTACTTC
TRBV11-2	-	TRBJ1-5	-	CASSDTGFNQPQHF	TGTGCCAGCAGCGACACAGGGTTCAATCAGCCCCAGCATTTT
TRBV19	TRBD1	TRBJ1-4	-	CASSRRQGWNEKLFF	TGTGCCAGTAGCCGGAGACAGGGCTGGAATGAAAAACTGTTTTTT
TRBV28	TRBD2	TRBJ2-1	-	CASRASGERGVNEQFF	TGTGCCAGCAGGGCCTCAGGGGAGCGGGGGGTCAATGAGCAGTTCTTC